One and the same sample provided the 13 T cell receptor beta chains below, sequenced in a study of cytomegalovirus exposure and HLA in healthy donors. TCRdb's copy holds only in-frame clones and misses some; the assay was immunoSEQ multiplex PCR. The table includes about 360,000 clones, 70% to 90% detected once. Material: PBMCs. All receptors derive from a woman under 30 in good health and CMV-seronegative.

Here the CDR3 reads CASSLVTGYGYTF. The CDR3 DNA follows: TGTGCCAGCAGCTTAGTTACAGGCTATGGCTACACCTTC. The V gene is TRBV7-9, the J gene TRBJ1-2; weak D call: TRBD1 (5 bases). The V gene lost 1 base and the J gene lost 4 bases, with 7 bases spanning the gap. The V gene's germline CDR1 is SEHNR and CDR2 FQNEAQ (reference sequence). CDR3 length equals 13 residues.

J is TRBJ2-3 and V is TRBV7-6; D gene uncertain. Germline V gene lookup returns CDR1 SGHVS and CDR2 FNYEAQ. This CDR3 region has 16 residues. Trimming took 2 bases from V and 0 from J, leaving 12 bases between them. CDR3 sequence reads: CASSLSQALSTDTQYF. CDR3 sequence (DNA): TGTGCCAGCAGCTTAAGTCAGGCTCTCAGCACAGATACGCAGTATTTT.

This chain joins TRBV28 and TRBJ2-4; 8 nucleotides line up with TRBD2. CDR3 size: 17 residues. Germline CDR1 reads MDHEN; CDR2 reads SYDVKM. The junction had 19 bases not matched to a gene; V was cut back by 7 bases and J by 8 bases. The CDR3 DNA is TGTGCCAGCACCCCGAGGGCGGGGGGCAGAAATGGAGACATTCAGTACTTC. It encodes CASTPRAGGRNGDIQYF.

This chain connects TRBV5-1 to TRBJ1-2; tentative D call: TRBD1 (5 bases). V lost 0 bases and J lost 5, with 14 bases in between. The CDR3 is made up of 15 amino acids. Germline CDR1 SGHRS, CDR2 YFSETQ. In DNA, the CDR3 is TGCGCCAGCAGCTTGGATCGGCAGGGAAGGTATGGCTACACCTTC. Its protein is CASSLDRQGRYGYTF.

The chain couples TRBV27 to TRBJ1-4, with 9 bases identical to TRBD1. Germline CDR1 and CDR2: MNHEY and SMNVEV (reference sequence). CDR3 size: 15 residues. The J segment lost 8 bases and the V segment lost 6 bases, leaving 10 bases of the junction unmatched. CDR3 region: CASSQAGTGYEKLFF. For the CDR3, the DNA is TGTGCCAGCAGCCAAGCCGGGACAGGGTACGAAAAACTGTTTTTT.

The CDR3 nucleotides read TGTGCCAGCAGCTTAGGGATTAGCGGGAGGGCCGATACCGGGGAGCTGTTTTTT. This encodes CASSLGISGRADTGELFF. The J gene is TRBJ2-2, the V gene TRBV11-2, with 11 bases lining up with TRBD2. This CDR3 is 18 amino acids long. Trimming cost V 1 base and J 5 bases; bases outside gene matches: 9. Germline assignment: CDR1 SGHAT and CDR2 FQNNGV.

The V and J genes are TRBV9 and TRBJ1-2, with TRBD1 matching over 8 bases. This CDR3 has 14 residues. V shed 3 bases and J 4 bases; nucleotides not matched to a gene: 5. Germline V gene data show CDR1 as SGDLS and CDR2 as YYNGEE. The CDR3 DNA follows: TGTGCCAGCAGCGCCAGGACAGGGACCTATGGCTACACCTTC. The encoded protein is CASSARTGTYGYTF.

This clone was observed a few times. The genes are TRBV2 and TRBJ1-1, with D perhaps matching TRBD1 (6 bases). The germline gives CDR1 SNHLY, CDR2 FYNNEI. The CDR3 loop spans 13 amino acids. The V and J ends lost 6 bases and 4 bases respectively, with 12 bases between them. CDR3 coding DNA: TGTGCCAGCAGGGGGGCAGGGACCACTGAAGCTTTCTTT. This gives the protein CASRGAGTTEAFF.

This clone was detected only a few times. The V and J genes are TRBV6-5 and TRBJ2-7, with D possibly TRBD1 on 5 matching bases. The CDR3 extends over 15 amino acids. Germline lookup yields CDR1 MNHEY and CDR2 SVGAGI. V lost 2 bases to trimming and J lost 1 base, with 12 bases between them. The CDR3 region is CASSYTQGWSYEQYF. The CDR3 region has the DNA TGTGCCAGCAGTTACACCCAGGGATGGTCCTACGAGCAGTACTTC.

CDR3 sequence (DNA): TGTGCCAGCAGCTCCGCCGGGACAGGGGCATACGAGCAGTACTTC. Protein: CASSSAGTGAYEQYF. The chain is built from TRBV5-8 and TRBJ2-7; 10 positions match TRBD1. The CDR3 contains 15 residues. The germline V gene has CDR1 SGHTS and CDR2 YDEGEE. The V gene end was trimmed by 3 bases and the J gene end by 4 bases; junction bases not matched to a gene: 7.

The rearrangement links TRBV5-4 to TRBJ1-5, with D possibly being TRBD1 (6 bases). Germline V lookup: CDR1 SGHNT, CDR2 YYREEE (reference sequence). This CDR3 comprises 15 residues. The V end lost 7 bases, the J end lost 1 base, and 15 bases lay between the germline ends. The CDR3 sequence is CASGMNGQSNQPQHF. CDR3 DNA sequence: TGTGCCAGCGGAATGAATGGACAGAGCAATCAGCCCCAGCATTTT.

The chain is built from TRBV13 and TRBJ2-7, with no clear D. This CDR3 spans 13 amino acids. Germline V CDR1 and CDR2: PRHDT, FYEKMQ (reference sequence). Trimming pared 2 bases from V and 7 bases from J, leaving 12 bases between. CDR3 in DNA: TGTGCCAGCAGCTTACGTGGAGTGTGGGAGCAGTACTTC. This translates into CASSLRGVWEQYF.

The chain recombines TRBV19 with TRBJ1-1; a possible D gene is TRBD1 (6 bases). The CDR3 totals 14 residues. CDR1 and CDR2 (germline): LNHDA, SQIVND (reference sequence). Between the trimmed V and J ends, which lost 3 bases and 5 bases, there was a span of 13 bases. The chain's CDR3 is CASSIDTGRTEAFF. In DNA, the CDR3 is TGTGCCAGTAGTATCGACACAGGGAGAACTGAAGCTTTCTTT.